This T cell receptor (beta chain) was sequenced in a study of Tregs in tolerant kidney transplant recipients. Study-level results: This study did not directly address biological reproducibility. Expanding Tregs on activated donor B cells appeared to best identify donor-specific TCRbeta clones. Findings come from small patient numbers and require larger validation.

As for this clone: What it recognizes is unknown.

The protocol was immunoSEQ multiplex PCR, while the TCRdb copy is restricted to in-frame clones and leaves out a portion. The table lists some 90,000 clones, more than 90% of them singletons, with over 4% in the top ten. This CDR3 comprises 16 residues. Germline CDR1 and CDR2: MGHRA and YSYEKL. After removal of 4 bases from V and 4 bases from J, the junction contained 5 bases not matched to a gene. V and J are TRBV4-1 and TRBJ2-3; 13 bases map to TRBD2. The specimen sequenced was CD8+ T cells from blood. The source of this sequence is a human donor in good health. The CDR3 region has the DNA TGCGCCAGCAGCCCTAGGACTAGCGGGAGTTCAGATACGCAGTATTTT. This codes for CASSPRTSGSSDTQYF.